The clone carrying this TCR beta chain is a singleton in its sample. Assay: immunoSEQ multiplex PCR; the TCRdb copy retains only in-frame clones and omits some. The table has approximately 160,000 clones, 85% to 95% seen once. The sample is drawn from a study of OX40 agonist ivuxolimab in advanced cancers. The germline V and J ends were trimmed by 5 bases and 8 bases, with 17 bases remaining between them. CDR1 LNHDA and CDR2 SQIVND come from the germline V gene (reference sequence). This CDR3 region has 14 residues. The clonotype comes from an adult with an advanced solid tumor such as melanoma, head and neck, liver or kidney cancer. The chain is built from TRBV19 and TRBJ2-3, with D tentatively TRBD2 (6 bases). This material consisted of CD4+ or CD8+ T cells sorted from blood, taken in a trial of the OX40 agonist ivuxolimab. The CDR3 protein is CASSASRLDGTQYF. DNA of the CDR3: TGTGCCAGTAGTGCCTCCCGACTAGACGGTACGCAGTATTTT.